The 13 T cell receptor beta chains reported below all come from one sample, sequenced in a study of blood T cell repertoires in COVID-19 (dated by TCRdb to 2018 to 2020). Libraries were built with the immunoSEQ multiplex PCR assay. TCRdb retrieved this table from immuneACCESS and kept in-frame rearrangements only. Not all clones are present; in checked studies, unresolved V genes account for under half, and no reason is known for the remainder. Recorded for this sample are over 100,000 clones; 86% of them occurred a single time. About an eighth of the sample goes to the ten largest clones. The sample consisted of peripheral blood. The origin of the receptors is an older woman with COVID-19, enrolled during active disease.

The V call is TRBV5-1, the J call TRBJ2-2, with 8 positions matching TRBD1. The CDR3 is 16 amino acids. Trimming removed 3 bases from V and 1 base from J; junction bases left unmatched: 5. Per germline, CDR1 SGHRS and CDR2 YFSETQ. The CDR3 DNA follows: TGCGCCAGCAGCTCCCAAGGACAGGGGAACACCGGGGAGCTGTTTTTT. Its translation is CASSSQGQGNTGELFF.

The chain links TRBV29-1 to TRBJ2-2; 9 bases are a match to TRBD1. The length of the CDR3 is 17 residues. J lost 8 bases, V lost 7 bases, and 20 bases had no gene match. CDR1 and CDR2 from the germline V gene are SQVTM and ANQGSEA. CDR3 nucleotides: TGCAGCGCAGCAGGGATTCCCGGGACAGGGATGAAAGGGGAGCTGTTTTTT. Protein product: CSAAGIPGTGMKGELFF.

The DNA of the CDR3 is TGTGCCTGGAGTGTTGGGCGGGATGCTAGCACAGATACGCAGTATTTT. Translating it yields CAWSVGRDASTDTQYF. The chain uses TRBV30 and TRBJ2-3; TRBD2 is a possible D gene (6 bases). CDR3 length: 16 amino acids. Germline values: CDR1 GTSNPN, CDR2 SVGIG (reference sequence). Trimming pared 0 bases from V and 0 bases from J, leaving 13 bases between.

The chain carries TRBV11-2 and TRBJ2-5; 8 positions match TRBD1. Germline trimming cut 5 bases from V and 2 bases from J; bases unmatched to any gene: 19. CDR1 and CDR2 from the germline V gene are SGHAT and FQNNGV. The CDR3 is 19 amino acids. This chain's CDR3 is CASSRGSGAAGTGQETQYF. The CDR3 region has the DNA TGTGCCAGCAGCAGGGGCTCGGGGGCGGCAGGGACAGGTCAAGAGACCCAGTACTTC.

V gene TRBV18 combines with J gene TRBJ1-4, with 11 positions matching TRBD1. The length of the CDR3 is 17 residues. V trimming: 1 base; J trimming: 6 bases; junction bases outside the gene matches: 7. CDR1 is KGHSH and CDR2 is LQKENI in the germline V gene. For the CDR3, the DNA is TGTGCCAGCTCACCACGCCGTCCGGGACAGGGGGATGAAAAACTGTTTTTT. Its protein product is CASSPRRPGQGDEKLFF. The full variable domain, its missing parts supplied by reference TRBV18 and TRBJ1-4, is NAGVMQNPRHLVRRRGQEARLRCSPMKGHSHVYWYRQLPEEGLKFMVYLQKENIIDESGMPKERFSAEFPKEGPSILRIQQVVRGDSAAYFCASSPRRPGQGDEKLFFGSGTQLSVL.

CDR3 amino acids: CASSTGFYTEAFF. CDR3 sequence (DNA): TGTGCCAGCTCAACAGGGTTTTACACTGAAGCTTTCTTT. The chain combines TRBV18 with TRBJ1-1; D may be TRBD1 (6 bases). The CDR3 spans 13 residues. V was pared by 5 bases and J by 3 bases, with 10 bases between. From germline, CDR1 is KGHSH and CDR2 LQKENI.

The rearrangement uses TRBV5-1 and TRBJ1-2; D gene uncertain. The CDR3 is 14 residues long. V was pared by 7 bases and J by 1 base, with 14 bases between. Germline V gene lookup returns CDR1 SGHRS and CDR2 YFSETQ. The CDR3 DNA is TGCGCCAGCTACCCGGGGTTGAGTAACTATGGCTACACCTTC. Protein sequence: CASYPGLSNYGYTF.

This chain joins TRBV5-6 and TRBJ2-5, with 11 bases matching TRBD2. The CDR3 length is 16 residues. Germline V gene data show CDR1 as SGHDT and CDR2 as YYEEEE. The ends lost 4 bases at V and 6 bases at J; junction bases unmatched: 11. The CDR3: CASSMPTSGVRQTQYF. The CDR3 DNA reads TGTGCCAGCAGCATGCCGACTAGCGGGGTGCGACAGACCCAGTACTTC.

The rearrangement joins TRBV28 to TRBJ1-2; TRBD1 matches at 10 bases. Germline CDR1 is MDHEN and CDR2 is SYDVKM. The CDR3 consists of 15 residues. Losses at the gene ends were 2 bases for V and 4 bases for J; bases not matched to a gene: 4. The CDR3 sequence: CASSLGGQGVYGYTF. The DNA for the CDR3 is TGTGCCAGCAGTTTAGGAGGACAGGGGGTCTATGGCTACACCTTC.

V usage is TRBV14 and J usage is TRBJ1-1, with unresolved D. Per germline, CDR1 SGHDN and CDR2 FVKESK. Trimming removed 1 base from V and 3 bases from J, with 3 bases in between. The CDR3 is 12 residues long. The CDR3: CASSQAYTEAFF. CDR3 nucleotide sequence: TGTGCCAGCAGCCAAGCGTACACTGAAGCTTTCTTT.

The rearrangement uses TRBV5-4 and TRBJ1-2, with 8 bases that match TRBD1. Per germline, CDR1 SGHNT and CDR2 YYREEE (reference sequence). Trimming cost V 0 bases and J 8 bases; bases outside gene matches: 6. The CDR3 length is 14 residues. CDR3 DNA sequence: TGTGCCAGCAGCTTGGACAGGGGGGGGAACGGCTACACCTTC. Residues: CASSLDRGGNGYTF.

The gene calls are TRBV2 and TRBJ1-2; D ambiguous. The CDR3 contains 12 residues. The germline gives CDR1 SNHLY, CDR2 FYNNEI. Trimming cost V 3 bases and J 5 bases, with 7 bases left between them. The CDR3 bases are TGTGCCAGCAGTGATCTGTTGTATGGCTACACCTTC. Translating gives CASSDLLYGYTF.

The V gene is TRBV4-2, the J gene TRBJ2-1; D is perhaps TRBD1 (5 bases). CDR1 and CDR2 (germline): LGHNA, YNFKEQ. The CDR3 totals 18 residues. Trimming left V 4 bases short and J 0 bases short, with 19 bases between. This CDR3 is CASSRTGSTVSSYNEQFF. CDR3 nucleotides: TGTGCCAGCAGCCGGACCGGCTCGACAGTTAGCTCCTACAATGAGCAGTTCTTC.